This TCR beta chain was retrieved from a study of T-cell reconstitution after alpha-beta-depleted transplantation in children. General study results and limits: Once a year had passed after transplant, T-cell counts and diversity came mostly from newly produced T cells.

Unique molecular identifiers were used to barcode this TCRbeta library. TCRdb re-called the PCR reads through MiXCR, storing one row per CDR3 protein. The repertoire has about 290,000 distinct CDR3 sequences, roughly 7.8% of them found once; the top ten carry approximately 8.2%. Looked up from germline, CDR1 is MNHEY and CDR2 is SVGAGI. With V trimmed by 5 bases and J by 3 bases, 6 bases remained unmatched. The CDR3 loop spans 14 amino acids. At least ten counts were recorded for this clonotype. The antigen is unknown. J is TRBJ2-5 and V is TRBV6-5; 7 bases are shared with TRBD2. The material sequenced was peripheral blood, taken 360 days after TCRalphabeta/CD19-depleted stem cell transplant. The sequence derives from a female patient aged 2-9 years who had a stem cell transplant for Fanconi anemia, so the T cells may come from the graft donor. The CDR3 loop is CASSRFTSEETQYF. For the CDR3, the DNA is TGTGCCAGCAGTCGTTTTACTAGCGAAGAGACCCAGTACTTC.